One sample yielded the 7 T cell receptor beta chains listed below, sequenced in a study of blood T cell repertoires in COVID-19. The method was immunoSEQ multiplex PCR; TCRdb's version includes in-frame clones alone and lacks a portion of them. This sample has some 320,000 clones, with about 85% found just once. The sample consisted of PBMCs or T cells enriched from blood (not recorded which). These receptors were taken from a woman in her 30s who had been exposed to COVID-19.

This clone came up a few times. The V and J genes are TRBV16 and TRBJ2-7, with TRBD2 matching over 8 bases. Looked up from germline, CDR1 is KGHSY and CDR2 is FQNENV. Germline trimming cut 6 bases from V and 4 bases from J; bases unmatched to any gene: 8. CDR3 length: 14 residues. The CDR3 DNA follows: TGTGCCAGCAGACCAACTAGCGGATCGTACGAGCAGTACTTC. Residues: CASRPTSGSYEQYF.

The CDR3 DNA is TGTGCCACCACGGACAGCTATAGCACAGATACGCAGTATTTT. Protein: CATTDSYSTDTQYF. The chain recombines TRBV2 with TRBJ2-3; D is possibly TRBD1 (6 bases). The CDR3 loop spans 14 amino acids. From germline, CDR1 is SNHLY and CDR2 FYNNEI. The germline V and J ends were trimmed by 10 bases and 0 bases, with 14 bases remaining between them.

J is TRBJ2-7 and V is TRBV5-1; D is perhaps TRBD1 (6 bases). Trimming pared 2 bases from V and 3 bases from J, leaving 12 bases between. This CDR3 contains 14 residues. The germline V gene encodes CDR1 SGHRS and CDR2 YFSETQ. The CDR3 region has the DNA TGCGCCAGCAGCTTTGGACAGAGCGGCTACGAGCAGTACTTC. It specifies CASSFGQSGYEQYF. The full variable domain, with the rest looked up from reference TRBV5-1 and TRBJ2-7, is KAGVTQTPRYLIKTRGQQVTLSCSPISGHRSVSWYQQTPGQGLQFLFEYFSETQRNKGNFPGRFSGRQFSNSRSEMNVSTLELGDSALYLCASSFGQSGYEQYFGPGTRLTVT.

For the CDR3, the DNA is TGTGCCTGGAACGGGGATAGCTATGAGCAGTTCTTC. It translates to CAWNGDSYEQFF. The gene calls are TRBV30 and TRBJ2-1; D is possibly TRBD2 (5 bases). V shed 4 bases and J shed 8 bases, with 12 bases lying between them. Germline V gives CDR1 GTSNPN, CDR2 SVGIG (reference sequence). The CDR3 extends over 12 amino acids.

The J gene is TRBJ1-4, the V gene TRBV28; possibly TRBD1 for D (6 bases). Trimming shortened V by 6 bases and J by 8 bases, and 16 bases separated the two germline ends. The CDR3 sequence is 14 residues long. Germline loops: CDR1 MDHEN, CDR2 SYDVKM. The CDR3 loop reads CASRLNRVSEKLFF. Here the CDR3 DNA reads TGTGCCAGCAGGCTAAACAGGGTTAGCGAAAAACTGTTTTTT.

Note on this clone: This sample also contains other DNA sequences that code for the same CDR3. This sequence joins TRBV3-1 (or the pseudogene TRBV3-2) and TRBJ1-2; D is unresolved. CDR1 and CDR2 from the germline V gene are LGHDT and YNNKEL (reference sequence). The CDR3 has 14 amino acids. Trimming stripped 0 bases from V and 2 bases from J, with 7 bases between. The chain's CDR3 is CASSQEGANYGYTF. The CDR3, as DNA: TGTGCCAGCAGCCAAGAAGGAGCAAACTATGGCTACACCTTC.

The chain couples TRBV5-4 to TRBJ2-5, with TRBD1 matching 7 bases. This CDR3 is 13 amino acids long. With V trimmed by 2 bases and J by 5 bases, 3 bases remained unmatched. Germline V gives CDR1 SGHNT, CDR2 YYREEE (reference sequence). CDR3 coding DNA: TGTGCCAGCAGCTTCGACAGGGCCGAGACCCAGTACTTC. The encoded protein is CASSFDRAETQYF.